The 3 T cell receptor beta chains below were found in one sample sequenced in a study of blood T cell repertoires in COVID-19. The table came from immunoSEQ multiplex PCR; TCRdb's copy has only in-frame clones and leaves some out. The sample has some 260,000 clones; around 80% are singletons. Specimen: PBMCs or T cells enriched from blood (not recorded which). The receptor set was obtained from a man aged 25-45 years with acute COVID-19.

V gene TRBV13 combines with J gene TRBJ2-3, with 9 bases matching TRBD2. The CDR3 runs 16 residues. Germline lookup yields CDR1 PRHDT and CDR2 FYEKMQ (reference sequence). Trimming cost V 4 bases and J 6 bases; bases outside gene matches: 11. The CDR3 is CASSSGTSTPGDTQYF. The CDR3 DNA is TGTGCCAGCAGCTCAGGGACTAGCACACCAGGGGATACGCAGTATTTT.

The table lists this clone with a count of one. In DNA form, the CDR3 reads TGCGCCAGTAGACAGGGGTACAATCAGCCCCAGCATTTT. It yields the protein CASRQGYNQPQHF. This sequence joins TRBV10-2 and TRBJ1-5, with 8 positions matching TRBD1. The V gene end was trimmed by 9 bases and the J gene end by 3 bases; junction bases not matched to a gene: 4. The CDR3 covers 13 residues. Per the germline V gene, CDR1 is WSHSY and CDR2 is SAAADI.

The chain couples TRBV28 to TRBJ1-5; no clear D gene. The CDR3 has 13 amino acids. V lost 8 bases to trimming and J lost 0 bases, with 8 bases between them. Germline V gene sequence: CDR1 MDHEN, CDR2 SYDVKM. CDR3 sequence reads: CASGLISNQPQHF. For the CDR3, the DNA is TGTGCCAGCGGCCTCATTAGCAATCAGCCCCAGCATTTT.